This T cell receptor beta chain was sequenced for a study of cytotoxic CD8 clonotypes in ibrutinib-treated CLL. Measured with immunoSEQ multiplex PCR; TCRdb has only the in-frame clones, and not every one. The table records about 300,000 clones, roughly 76% of them present only once. V lost 5 bases and J 5 bases, leaving 15 bases between the germline ends. The CDR3 is 15 residues long. This clone was recorded once. The chain employs TRBV23-1 and TRBJ2-2; D might be TRBD1 (6 bases). TRBV23-1 is an ORF for which the function is uncertain. The TCR was taken from a human donor with chronic lymphocytic leukemia. The sample consisted of PBMCs, taken at disease progression, from a patient treated with ibrutinib. CDR3 region: CASSVPGHQTGELFF. The CDR3 DNA is TGCGCCAGCAGTGTGCCGGGACATCAAACCGGGGAGCTGTTTTTT.